Below, 6 T cell receptor beta chains from the same sample are listed, as sequenced in a study of blood T cell repertoires in COVID-19. Generated by immunoSEQ multiplex PCR, the TCRdb table keeps only in-frame clones and is missing some. The sample shows around 240,000 clones, approximately 80% of them seen only once. Input material: peripheral blood. The source is a woman in her 50s with acute or convalescent COVID-19.

The rearrangement joins TRBV12-2 to TRBJ2-5; the table's TRBD2 call for D was not verified on the DNA. TRBV12-2 is noted as a pseudogene. The CDR3 consists of 16 residues. CDR3 DNA sequence: TGTGCAAGTCGCCCACCATGGGTAGACTCTCAAGAGACCCAGTACTTC. This translates into CASRPPWVDSQETQYF.

The V and J genes are TRBV4-1 and TRBJ2-2, with D tentatively TRBD2 (6 bases). V gave up 3 bases and J gave up 6 bases, with 20 bases separating them. The CDR3 runs to 17 residues. From germline, CDR1 is MGHRA and CDR2 YSYEKL. The CDR3 is CASSQAGGEVDAGELFF. Here the CDR3 DNA reads TGCGCCAGCAGCCAGGCCGGTGGGGAGGTGGATGCCGGGGAGCTGTTTTTT.

A few counts support this clone. The chain joins TRBV24-1 to TRBJ2-1; TRBD2 aligns across 12 bases. CDR1 is KGHDR and CDR2 is SFDVKD in the germline V gene. Trimming removed 1 base from V and 0 bases from J; junction bases left unmatched: 12. The CDR3 totals 21 residues. The CDR3 loop is CATSDFTGASGRVPSYNEQFF. Written as DNA, the CDR3 is TGTGCCACCAGTGATTTTACAGGGGCTAGCGGGAGGGTCCCCTCCTACAATGAGCAGTTCTTC.

This chain uses TRBV11-3 with TRBJ2-5; no clear D gene. The V end was cut by 3 bases, the J end by 0 bases, with 5 bases between. The germline gives CDR1 SGHNT, CDR2 YENEEA. The CDR3 has 13 residues. The CDR3 loop is CASSLSDQETQYF. In DNA, the CDR3 is TGTGCCAGCAGCTTGTCAGACCAAGAGACCCAGTACTTC.

The V and J genes are TRBV24-1 and TRBJ2-1, with TRBD2 matching 13 bases. This CDR3 region has 16 residues. Germline lookup yields CDR1 KGHDR and CDR2 SFDVKD. Trimming removed 3 bases from V and 5 bases from J; junction bases left unmatched: 3. The CDR3 nucleotides read TGTGCCACCAGTGATCTACTAGCGGGAGGGGACAATGAGCAGTTCTTC. It translates to CATSDLLAGGDNEQFF.

The table lists this clone with a count of one. The genes are TRBV9 and TRBJ2-7; 14 bases are a match to TRBD2. Germline trimming cut 2 bases from V and 2 bases from J; bases unmatched to any gene: 3. This CDR3 has 16 amino acids. Per the germline V gene, CDR1 is SGDLS and CDR2 is YYNGEE. The CDR3 DNA follows: TGTGCCAGCAGCGTGACTAGCGGGAGGGCCACCTACGAGCAGTACTTC. The encoded protein is CASSVTSGRATYEQYF. The whole variable domain, remainder taken from reference TRBV9 and TRBJ2-7, is DSGVTQTPKHLITATGQRVTLRCSPRSGDLSVYWYQQSLDQGLQFLIQYYNGEERAKGNILERFSAQQFPDLHSELNLSSLELGDSALYFCASSVTSGRATYEQYFGPGTRLTVT.